Each of the 9 T cell receptor beta chains below was sequenced from the same sample in a study of blood T cell repertoires in COVID-19. The table came from immunoSEQ multiplex PCR; TCRdb's copy has only in-frame clones and leaves some out. The repertoire includes roughly 340,000 clones, more than 70% of them detected once, and approximately 7.3% sits in the top ten. Sequencing used peripheral blood. The receptors come from a woman in her 70s with COVID-19, enrolled during active disease.

This chain links TRBV5-1 with TRBJ1-3, with 8 bases aligning to TRBD1. Germline CDR1 reads SGHRS; CDR2 reads YFSETQ. J lost 1 base, V lost 0 bases, and 3 bases had no gene match. The CDR3 contains 16 residues. CDR3 in amino acids: CASSLEGQVSGNTIYF. DNA of the CDR3: TGCGCCAGCAGCTTGGAGGGACAGGTGTCTGGAAACACCATATATTTT.

This clone was observed a few times. V usage is TRBV28 and J usage is TRBJ1-6, with 9 bases matching TRBD1. CDR3 length equals 18 residues. After removal of 6 bases from V and 2 bases from J, the junction contained 11 bases not matched to a gene. The germline V gene encodes CDR1 MDHEN and CDR2 SYDVKM. The CDR3 region has the DNA TGTGCCAGCAGCGGACAGGGGATATCTGGACCCTATAATTCACCCCTCCACTTT. This encodes CASSGQGISGPYNSPLHF.

The V call is TRBV5-1, the J call TRBJ1-2; TRBD1 agrees at 10 bases. CDR1 and CDR2 (germline): SGHRS, YFSETQ. The ends lost 3 bases at V and 6 bases at J; junction bases unmatched: 11. This CDR3 is built from 16 residues. The CDR3 sequence is CASSSPGQGSRNGYTF. In DNA form, the CDR3 reads TGCGCCAGCAGCTCCCCGGGACAGGGGAGTCGGAATGGCTACACCTTC.

V gene TRBV12-5 combines with J gene TRBJ1-3; D not resolved. Per the germline V gene, CDR1 is LGHNT and CDR2 is FRNRAP. V was pared by 2 bases and J by 4 bases, with 12 bases between. CDR3 size: 15 residues. The CDR3 region is CASGLSTTRGNTIYF. The DNA for the CDR3 is TGTGCTAGTGGTTTGTCTACAACGAGGGGAAACACCATATATTTT.

This clone is a singleton in its sample. The chain combines TRBV24-1 with TRBJ1-1; D is unclear. CDR1 is KGHDR, CDR2 SFDVKD, per germline. V was shortened by 12 bases and J by 4 bases, with 23 bases between the two germline ends. The CDR3 runs 15 residues. The CDR3 DNA reads TGTGCCTCATCTACGTCCTCCGAGGGCGGCACTGAAGCTTTCTTT. Protein: CASSTSSEGGTEAFF.

The chain uses TRBV24-1 and TRBJ2-5, with TRBD1 as a possible D gene (6 bases). The length of the CDR3 is 12 residues. Germline V gene sequence: CDR1 KGHDR, CDR2 SFDVKD. V was shortened by 4 bases and J by 9 bases, with 11 bases between the two germline ends. CDR3 amino acids: CATSERTEPQYF. The CDR3, as DNA: TGTGCCACCAGTGAGAGGACAGAACCCCAGTACTTC.

The V and J genes are TRBV5-1 and TRBJ2-7; TRBD2 might be the D (5 bases). Trimming stripped 2 bases from V and 1 base from J, with 10 bases between. CDR1 and CDR2 from the germline V gene are SGHRS and YFSETQ. This CDR3 contains 14 residues. CDR3 DNA sequence: TGCGCCAGCAGCTTCGGGGTAGGGTCCTACGAGCAGTACTTC. Amino acid sequence: CASSFGVGSYEQYF.

The gene calls are TRBV5-6 and TRBJ2-5, with D possibly TRBD2 on 5 matching bases. Deletions cut 4 bases from V and 7 bases from J, with 14 bases between. The germline V gene encodes CDR1 SGHDT and CDR2 YYEEEE. This CDR3 has 13 amino acids. The CDR3 DNA reads as TGTGCCAGCAGCCCCGGGGAACAAAGGACCCAGTACTTC. Translating it yields CASSPGEQRTQYF.

The chain combines TRBV6-5 with TRBJ2-7; the D gene is possibly TRBD1 (5 bases). V shed 8 bases and J shed 5 bases, with 19 bases lying between them. This CDR3 has 14 amino acids. Per the germline V gene, CDR1 is MNHEY and CDR2 is SVGAGI. In DNA, the CDR3 is TGTGCCAGCCGGGCCTGGCAGGGTTCCAACGAGCAGTACTTC. Protein product: CASRAWQGSNEQYF.